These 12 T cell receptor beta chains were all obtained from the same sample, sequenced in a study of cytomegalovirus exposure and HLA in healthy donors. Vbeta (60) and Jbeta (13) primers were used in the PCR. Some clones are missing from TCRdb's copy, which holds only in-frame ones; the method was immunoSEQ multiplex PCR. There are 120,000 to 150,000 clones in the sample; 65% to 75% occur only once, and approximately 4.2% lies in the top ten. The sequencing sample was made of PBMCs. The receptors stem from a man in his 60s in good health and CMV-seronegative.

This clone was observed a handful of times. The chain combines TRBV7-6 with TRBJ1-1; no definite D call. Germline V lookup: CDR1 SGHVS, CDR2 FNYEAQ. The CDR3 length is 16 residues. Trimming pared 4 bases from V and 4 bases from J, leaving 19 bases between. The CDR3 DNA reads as TGTGCCAGCAGCTACGGCCTGGTCGGGGTAGGCACTGAAGCTTTCTTT. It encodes CASSYGLVGVGTEAFF.

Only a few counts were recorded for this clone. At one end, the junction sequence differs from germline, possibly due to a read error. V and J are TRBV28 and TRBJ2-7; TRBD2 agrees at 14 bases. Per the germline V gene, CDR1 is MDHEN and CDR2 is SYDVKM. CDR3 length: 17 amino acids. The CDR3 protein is CASSPHPGLAGAYEQHF. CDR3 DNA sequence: TGTGCCAGCAGTCCCCACCCGGGACTAGCGGGAGCCTACGAGCAGCACTTC.

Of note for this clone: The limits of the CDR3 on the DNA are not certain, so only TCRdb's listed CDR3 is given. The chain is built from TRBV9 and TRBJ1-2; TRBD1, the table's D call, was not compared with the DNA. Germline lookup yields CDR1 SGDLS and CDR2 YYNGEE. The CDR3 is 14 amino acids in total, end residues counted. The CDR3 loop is CASSVATGASGALF.

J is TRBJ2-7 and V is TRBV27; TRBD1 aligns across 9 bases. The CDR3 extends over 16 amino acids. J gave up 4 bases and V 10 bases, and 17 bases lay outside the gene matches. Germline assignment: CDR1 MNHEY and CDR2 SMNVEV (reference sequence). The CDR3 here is CATTNLPGQGGYEQYF. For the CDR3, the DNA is TGTGCCACTACGAACCTCCCGGGACAGGGTGGATACGAGCAGTACTTC.

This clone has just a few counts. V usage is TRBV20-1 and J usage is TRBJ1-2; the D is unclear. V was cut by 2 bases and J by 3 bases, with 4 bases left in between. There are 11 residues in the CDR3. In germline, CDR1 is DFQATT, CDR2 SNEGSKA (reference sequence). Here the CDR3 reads CSARTDYGYTF. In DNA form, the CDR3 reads TGCAGTGCTAGAACGGACTATGGCTACACCTTC.

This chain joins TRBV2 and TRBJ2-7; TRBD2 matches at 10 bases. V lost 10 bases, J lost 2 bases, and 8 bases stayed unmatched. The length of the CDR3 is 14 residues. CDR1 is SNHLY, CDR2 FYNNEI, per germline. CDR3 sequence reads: CATTATSGAYEQYF. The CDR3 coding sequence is TGTGCCACCACCGCTACTAGCGGGGCCTACGAGCAGTACTTC.

The CDR3 protein is CASSLAGGDNGELFF. In DNA, the CDR3 is TGTGCCAGCAGCTTAGCGGGAGGGGACAACGGGGAGCTGTTTTTT. The chain is built from TRBV7-2 and TRBJ2-2; D perhaps matches TRBD2 (7 bases). The CDR3 consists of 15 residues. Trimming removed 0 bases at V and 7 bases at J, with 12 bases between. Germline V gene data show CDR1 as SGHTA and CDR2 as FQGNSA. Variable domain in full (rest from reference TRBV7-2 and TRBJ2-2): GAGVSQSPSNKVTEKGKDVELRCDPISGHTALYWYRQSLGQGLEFLIYFQGNSAPDKSGLPSDRFSAERTGGSVSTLTIQRTQQEDSAVYLCASSLAGGDNGELFFGEGSRLTVL.

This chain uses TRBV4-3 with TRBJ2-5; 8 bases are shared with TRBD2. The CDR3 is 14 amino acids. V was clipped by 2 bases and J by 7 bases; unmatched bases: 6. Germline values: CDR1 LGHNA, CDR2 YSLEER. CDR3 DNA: TGCGCCAGCAGCCAATCGGGACTAGAGGCGACCCAGTACTTC. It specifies CASSQSGLEATQYF.

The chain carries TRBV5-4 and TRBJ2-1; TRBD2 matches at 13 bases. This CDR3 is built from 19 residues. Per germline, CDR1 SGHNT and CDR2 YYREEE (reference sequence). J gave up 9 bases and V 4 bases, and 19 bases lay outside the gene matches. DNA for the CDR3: TGTGCCAGCAGCCCAGGAGGACTAGCGGGAGTGTTTGATAAGTTTGAGCAGTTCTTC. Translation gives CASSPGGLAGVFDKFEQFF.

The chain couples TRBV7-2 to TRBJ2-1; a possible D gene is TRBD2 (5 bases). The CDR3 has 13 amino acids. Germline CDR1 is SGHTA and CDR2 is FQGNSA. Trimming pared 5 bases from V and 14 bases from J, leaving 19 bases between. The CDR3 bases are TGTGCCAGCAGCCCTCTTTCCCGGGAAGGTGAGTTCTTC. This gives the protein CASSPLSREGEFF. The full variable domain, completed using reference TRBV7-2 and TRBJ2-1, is GAGVSQSPSNKVTEKGKDVELRCDPISGHTALYWYRQSLGQGLEFLIYFQGNSAPDKSGLPSDRFSAERTGGSVSTLTIQRTQQEDSAVYLCASSPLSREGEFFGPGTRLTVL.

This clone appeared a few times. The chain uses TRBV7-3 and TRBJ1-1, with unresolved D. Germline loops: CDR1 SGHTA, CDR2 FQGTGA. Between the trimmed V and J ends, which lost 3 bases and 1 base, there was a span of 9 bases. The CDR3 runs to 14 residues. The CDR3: CASSFVHQNTEAFF. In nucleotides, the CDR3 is TGTGCCAGCAGCTTCGTACATCAGAACACTGAAGCTTTCTTT.

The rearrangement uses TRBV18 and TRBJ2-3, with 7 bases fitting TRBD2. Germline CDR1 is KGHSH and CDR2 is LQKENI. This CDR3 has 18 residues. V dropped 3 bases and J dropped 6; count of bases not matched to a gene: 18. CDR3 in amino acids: CASSPYTVSGTPRDTQYF. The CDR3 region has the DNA TGTGCCAGCTCACCCTACACGGTCAGCGGGACCCCTCGGGATACGCAGTATTTT.